This TCR beta chain was recovered during a study of T-cell memory formation after mild COVID-19. Overall study context: The TCR clusters were mostly specific to one donor. General observations from the study: Pre-infection memory contained some responding clones, which suggested that cross-reactive memory had joined. CD4+ contracting clones lay mainly in CM and EM, CD8+ ones in EMRA.

Remarks on this clonotype: The antigen remains undetermined.

Via MiXCR, TCRdb re-called the 5' RACE reads, giving one row per CDR3 protein. The data show approximately 260,000 distinct CDR3 sequences, with around 16% seen just once and over 20% held by the top ten. Germline CDR1 is SGHAT and CDR2 is FQDESV (reference sequence). V was shortened by 3 bases and J by 6 bases, with 14 bases between the two germline ends. The CDR3 spans 15 residues. This chain joins TRBV11-1 and TRBJ2-2; D may be TRBD1 (5 bases). Sequenced sample: PBMCs or a T cell subset sorted from them (not recorded which). The origin of this receptor is a man in his late teens or twenties who had mild COVID-19 (a few samples of this study predate the infection). Cell type and time point are not known. This chain's CDR3 is CASSFGRVGAGELFF. The CDR3 coding sequence is TGTGCCAGCAGCTTCGGCAGGGTTGGAGCCGGGGAGCTGTTTTTT.